This TCR beta chain was documented in a study of T cell responses to AZD1222 COVID-19 vaccine. Repertoires were generated with immunoSEQ multiplex PCR, while TCRdb's copy carries only in-frame clones and drops some. The data show 150,000 to 200,000 clones, about 86% seen once. This clone has just one count. The J segment lost 5 bases and the V segment lost 4 bases, leaving 6 bases of the junction unmatched. CDR1 is LNHDA and CDR2 is SQIVND in the germline V gene (reference sequence). This CDR3 has 14 amino acids. This sequence originates from an adult who received the AZD1222 COVID-19 vaccine. The chain joins TRBV19 to TRBJ1-2; 8 bases are a match to TRBD1. Sequences were derived from peripheral blood, sampled 28 days after the second AZD1222 dose. CDR3 nucleotide sequence: TGTGCCAGTAGTACGCCGACAGGGGAGTATGGCTACACCTTC. Its translation: CASSTPTGEYGYTF. Together with reference TRBV19 and TRBJ1-2, the CDR3 gives the full variable domain: DGGITQSPKYLFRKEGQNVTLSCEQNLNHDAMYWYRQDPGQGLRLIYYSQIVNDFQKGDIAEGYSVSREKKESFPLTVTSAQKNPTAFYLCASSTPTGEYGYTFGSGTRLTVV.